The 11 T cell receptor beta chains given below trace back to one sample, sequenced in a study of OX40 agonist ivuxolimab in advanced cancers. Measured with immunoSEQ multiplex PCR; TCRdb has only the in-frame clones, and not every one. This table has more than 45,000 clones, 94% appearing once. Sequences were derived from CD4+ or CD8+ T cells sorted from blood, sampled in a trial of the OX40 agonist ivuxolimab. All receptors come from an adult with an advanced solid tumor such as melanoma, head and neck, liver or kidney cancer.

The chain combines TRBV19 with TRBJ2-1, with a tentative D call TRBD1 (5 bases). From germline, CDR1 is LNHDA and CDR2 SQIVND (reference sequence). This CDR3 region has 13 residues. V gave up 5 bases and J gave up 7 bases, with 12 bases separating them. The CDR3 reads CASSAQGWNEQFF. CDR3 bases: TGTGCCAGTAGTGCCCAGGGCTGGAATGAGCAGTTCTTC. The variable domain in full, completed from reference TRBV19 and TRBJ2-1, reads DGGITQSPKYLFRKEGQNVTLSCEQNLNHDAMYWYRQDPGQGLRLIYYSQIVNDFQKGDIAEGYSVSREKKESFPLTVTSAQKNPTAFYLCASSAQGWNEQFFGPGTRLTVL.

A single count supports this clone. The rearrangement links TRBV6-1 to TRBJ2-5; D is unclear. V was trimmed by 6 bases and J by 2 bases, leaving 10 bases between them. CDR1 and CDR2 from the germline V gene are MNHNS and SASEGT. CDR3 length: 13 residues. The CDR3, as DNA: TGTGCCAGCAGACTCCCATTGCAAGAGACCCAGTACTTC. As protein: CASRLPLQETQYF.

The gene calls are TRBV4-3 and TRBJ2-5; TRBD1 agrees at 7 bases. The CDR3 covers 15 residues. J gave up 5 bases and V 5 bases, and 11 bases lay outside the gene matches. Germline CDR1 reads LGHNA; CDR2 reads YSLEER. The CDR3 here is CASSEGGGYGETQYF. CDR3 in DNA: TGCGCCAGCAGCGAAGGGGGCGGATACGGGGAGACCCAGTACTTC.

V usage is TRBV28 and J usage is TRBJ2-7, with D hard to call. Looked up from germline, CDR1 is MDHEN and CDR2 is SYDVKM. This CDR3 comprises 15 residues. Trimming took off 7 bases at V and 0 bases at J, with 16 bases between the two ends. CDR3 nucleotide sequence: TGTGCCAGCAAACCGCGAGTTATGAGCTCCTACGAGCAGTACTTC. It translates to CASKPRVMSSYEQYF.

This clone has only one observation. The V and J genes are TRBV6-4 and TRBJ2-1; 9 positions match TRBD2. After removal of 0 bases from V and 8 bases from J, the junction contained 8 bases not matched to a gene. CDR1 and CDR2 (germline): MRHNA, SNTAGT. This CDR3 spans 16 amino acids. CDR3 sequence reads: CASSDSAGGPFDEQFF. CDR3 sequence (DNA): TGTGCCAGCAGTGACTCGGCGGGAGGGCCTTTTGATGAGCAGTTCTTC.

The V and J genes are TRBV29-1 and TRBJ2-1; D may be TRBD2 (5 bases). CDR3 size: 16 residues. The germline gives CDR1 SQVTM, CDR2 ANQGSEA. V was shortened by 7 bases and J by 0 bases, with 19 bases between the two germline ends. The CDR3 nucleotides are TGCAGCGCGAATGCAATGGGCACTAGCTCCTACAATGAGCAGTTCTTC. This encodes CSANAMGTSSYNEQFF.

J is TRBJ2-7 and V is TRBV29-1, with 7 bases aligning to TRBD2. The CDR3 consists of 12 residues. The germline CDR1 and CDR2 sequences are SQVTM and ANQGSEA. J lost 3 bases, V lost 7 bases, and 6 bases had no gene match. CDR3 sequence: CSAGDYNYEQYF. In DNA, the CDR3 is TGCAGCGCCGGGGACTACAACTACGAGCAGTACTTC.

A single count supports this clone. V gene TRBV27 combines with J gene TRBJ2-3, with D perhaps matching TRBD1 (6 bases). Germline CDR1 MNHEY, CDR2 SMNVEV (reference sequence). V was trimmed by 0 bases and J by 2 bases, leaving 9 bases between them. The CDR3 is made up of 15 amino acids. CDR3 nucleotides: TGTGCCAGCAGTTTATCGTGGGACAACACAGATACGCAGTATTTT. This encodes CASSLSWDNTDTQYF.

The V call is TRBV11-2, the J call TRBJ2-1, with 13 bases matching TRBD2. The germline V gene encodes CDR1 SGHAT and CDR2 FQNNGV. V trimming: 5 bases; J trimming: 2 bases; junction bases outside the gene matches: 6. The CDR3 has 17 amino acids. Written as DNA, the CDR3 is TGTGCCAGCAGCCCCTTAGGGACTAGCGGGACCTACAATGAGCAGTTCTTC. Protein sequence: CASSPLGTSGTYNEQFF.

The V call is TRBV10-2, the J call TRBJ2-3; TRBD2 matches 15 bases. Trimming removed 4 bases from V and 6 bases from J; junction bases left unmatched: 2. CDR3 size: 15 residues. Germline CDR1 and CDR2: WSHSY and SAAADI. Written as DNA, the CDR3 is TGCGCCAGCAGTGGGACTAGCGGGAGGGCCGATACGCAGTATTTT. Amino acid sequence: CASSGTSGRADTQYF.

The J gene is TRBJ2-2, the V gene TRBV29-1; no clear D gene. Germline V gene data show CDR1 as SQVTM and CDR2 as ANQGSEA. Trimming removed 5 bases from V and 0 bases from J, with 10 bases in between. The CDR3 spans 14 residues. The CDR3 region has the DNA TGCAGCGTTAAGACTTCCGCGAACACCGGGGAGCTGTTTTTT. It translates to CSVKTSANTGELFF.